This T cell receptor (beta chain) was captured by sequencing in a study of T cells in Graves' hyperthyroidism and ophthalmopathy. Study outcomes and limitations: Median prediction lead before ophthalmopathy onset was 5 to 7 months with the model.

This clonotype was counted only a few times. Its antigen remains unknown. The source material, RNA transcripts, was used to amplify TCR beta CDR3 regions. RT-PCR in the first round (using the HTBI primer set) targeted the TCR CDR3. TCRdb re-called the multiplex PCR reads through MiXCR, storing one row per CDR3 protein. The sample shows 300,000 to 350,000 distinct CDR3 sequences, approximately 16% of them seen only once. If no ophthalmopathy progression occurred within 18 months, Graves' hyperthyroidism was stable. CDR3 length: 15 amino acids. Looked up from germline, CDR1 is LGHDT and CDR2 is YNNKEL (reference sequence). V dropped 4 bases and J dropped 9; count of bases not matched to a gene: 12.

The sequencing sample was made of blood. The origin of this receptor is a man aged 30 to 39 with Graves' hyperthyroidism. V usage is TRBV3-1 and J usage is TRBJ2-7; 10 bases are shared with TRBD2. CDR3 coding DNA: TGTGCCAGCAGCCCCCCCGTAGCGGGAGGCTCGGGGCAGTACTTC. It is translated as CASSPPVAGGSGQYF.